These T cell receptor beta chains were read from a single sample in a study of OX40 agonist ivuxolimab in advanced cancers. Measured with immunoSEQ multiplex PCR; TCRdb has only the in-frame clones, and not every one. The sample records 80,000 to 95,000 clones, 87% being singletons. Material: CD4+ or CD8+ T cells sorted from blood, obtained in a trial of the OX40 agonist ivuxolimab. These receptors were collected from an adult with an advanced solid tumor such as melanoma, head and neck, liver or kidney cancer. The CDR3 runs from the conserved cysteine through the conserved F or W. The order of the fields is V gene, clone size, D gene, J gene, CDR3 protein, CDR3 DNA. A D gene is named only where the DNA matches it firmly. Clone size is stated in some rows and not others, as once, few, many or a class when expanded.

v_call: TRBV5-4; clone_size: .; d_call: .; j_call: TRBJ2-2; cdr3_aa: CASSLRNTGELFF; cdr3_nt: TGTGCCAGCAGCTTGAGGAACACCGGGGAGCTGTTTTTT
v_call: TRBV7-2; clone_size: .; d_call: .; j_call: TRBJ2-5; cdr3_aa: CASSLVARVMQETQYF; cdr3_nt: TGTGCCAGCAGCTTAGTCGCCAGGGTGATGCAAGAGACCCAGTACTTC
v_call: TRBV7-9; clone_size: .; d_call: .; j_call: TRBJ1-1; cdr3_aa: CASSLERGYEAFF; cdr3_nt: TGTGCCAGCAGCTTAGAAAGGGGTTATGAAGCTTTCTTT
v_call: TRBV18; clone_size: .; d_call: .; j_call: TRBJ1-1; cdr3_aa: CASSGDGNTEAFF; cdr3_nt: TGTGCCAGCTCGGGCGATGGGAACACTGAAGCTTTCTTT
v_call: TRBV2; clone_size: once; d_call: .; j_call: TRBJ2-6; cdr3_aa: CASSGGRGPGANVLTF; cdr3_nt: TGTGCCAGCAGTGGAGGTCGGGGGCCTGGGGCCAACGTCCTGACTTTC
v_call: TRBV6-5; clone_size: .; d_call: .; j_call: TRBJ1-1; cdr3_aa: CASNLLQGTEAFF; cdr3_nt: TGTGCCAGCAACCTTCTCCAGGGCACTGAAGCTTTCTTT
v_call: TRBV5-1; clone_size: .; d_call: .; j_call: TRBJ2-5; cdr3_aa: CASSLEGRVFVQETQYF; cdr3_nt: TGCGCCAGCAGCTTGGAGGGCAGAGTGTTCGTCCAAGAGACCCAGTACTTC
v_call: TRBV6-1; clone_size: .; d_call: .; j_call: TRBJ1-2; cdr3_aa: CASREQGEDGYTF; cdr3_nt: TGTGCCAGCAGGGAACAGGGTGAGGATGGCTACACCTTC
v_call: TRBV2; clone_size: few; d_call: .; j_call: TRBJ1-5; cdr3_aa: CASSGGGRGQPQHF; cdr3_nt: TGTGCCAGCAGTGGGGGAGGAAGGGGTCAGCCCCAGCATTTT
v_call: TRBV4-1; clone_size: few; d_call: TRBD1; j_call: TRBJ2-3; cdr3_aa: CASAGGQVGTDTQYF; cdr3_nt: TGCGCCAGCGCCGGGGGACAGGTGGGCACAGATACGCAGTATTTT
v_call: TRBV18; clone_size: .; d_call: .; j_call: TRBJ1-2; cdr3_aa: CASSPTGARGFAYGYTF; cdr3_nt: TGTGCCAGCTCACCAACGGGGGCGCGGGGTTTCGCCTATGGCTACACCTTC
v_call: TRBV5-1; clone_size: .; d_call: TRBD1; j_call: TRBJ2-3; cdr3_aa: CASSPRDSHTDTQYF; cdr3_nt: TGCGCCAGCAGCCCGAGGGACAGCCACACAGATACGCAGTATTTT
v_call: TRBV7-2; clone_size: .; d_call: TRBD1; j_call: TRBJ1-2; cdr3_aa: CASSAEGQGKSNTF; cdr3_nt: TGTGCCAGCAGCGCGGAGGGACAGGGGAAATCCAACACCTTC
v_call: TRBV27; clone_size: .; d_call: TRBD1; j_call: TRBJ2-2; cdr3_aa: CASSPLRDRERAGELFF; cdr3_nt: TGTGCCAGCAGCCCTCTCCGGGACAGGGAAAGGGCCGGGGAGCTGTTTTTT
v_call: TRBV19; clone_size: .; d_call: TRBD1; j_call: TRBJ2-2; cdr3_aa: CASRRTGSNTGELFF; cdr3_nt: TGTGCCAGTAGGAGGACAGGCTCCAACACCGGGGAGCTGTTTTTT
v_call: TRBV5-4; clone_size: .; d_call: TRBD1; j_call: TRBJ1-1; cdr3_aa: CASSPRTGNTEAFF; cdr3_nt: TGTGCCAGCAGTCCGCGGACAGGAAACACTGAAGCTTTCTTT
v_call: TRBV30; clone_size: .; d_call: .; j_call: TRBJ2-2; cdr3_aa: CAWRTLSRIGSLGELFF; cdr3_nt: TGTGCCTGGAGGACCCTATCTAGAATCGGGAGTCTCGGGGAGCTGTTTTTT
v_call: TRBV4-2; clone_size: .; d_call: TRBD2; j_call: TRBJ2-7; cdr3_aa: CASSQGLADYEQYF; cdr3_nt: TGTGCCAGCAGCCAAGGACTAGCGGACTACGAGCAGTACTTC
v_call: TRBV5-1; clone_size: .; d_call: TRBD2; j_call: TRBJ2-7; cdr3_aa: CASSKTTGTSAYEQYF; cdr3_nt: TGCGCCAGCAGCAAAACCACCGGGACTAGCGCCTACGAGCAGTACTTC
v_call: TRBV5-1; clone_size: .; d_call: TRBD1; j_call: TRBJ1-5; cdr3_aa: CASSPGQGNQPQHF; cdr3_nt: TGCGCCAGCAGCCCGGGACAGGGAAACCAGCCCCAGCATTTT
v_call: TRBV6-5; clone_size: .; d_call: TRBD1; j_call: TRBJ2-1; cdr3_aa: CASSPPGQGSNEQFF; cdr3_nt: TGTGCCAGCAGTCCCCCGGGACAGGGGAGCAATGAGCAGTTCTTC
v_call: TRBV6-1; clone_size: .; d_call: TRBD1; j_call: TRBJ2-1; cdr3_aa: CASSRDRQNEQFF; cdr3_nt: TGTGCCAGCAGCCGGGACAGGCAGAATGAGCAGTTCTTC
v_call: TRBV18; clone_size: .; d_call: .; j_call: TRBJ1-1; cdr3_aa: CASSPGPGGQAFF; cdr3_nt: TGTGCCAGCTCACCAGGGCCTGGGGGGCAAGCTTTCTTT